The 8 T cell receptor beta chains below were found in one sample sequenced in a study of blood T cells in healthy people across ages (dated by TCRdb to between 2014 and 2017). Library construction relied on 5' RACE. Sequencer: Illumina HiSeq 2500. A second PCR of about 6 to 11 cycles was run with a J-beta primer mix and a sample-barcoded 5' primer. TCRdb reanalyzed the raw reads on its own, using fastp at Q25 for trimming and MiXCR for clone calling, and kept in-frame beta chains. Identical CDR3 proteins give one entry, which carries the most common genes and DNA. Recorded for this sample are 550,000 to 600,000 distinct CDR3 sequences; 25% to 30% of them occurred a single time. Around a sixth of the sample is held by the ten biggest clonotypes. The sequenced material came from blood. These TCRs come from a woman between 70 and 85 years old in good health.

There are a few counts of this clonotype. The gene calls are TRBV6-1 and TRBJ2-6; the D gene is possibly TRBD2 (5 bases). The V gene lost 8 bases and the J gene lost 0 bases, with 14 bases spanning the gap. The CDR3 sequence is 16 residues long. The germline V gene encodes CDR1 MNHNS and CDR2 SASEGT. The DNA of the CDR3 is TGTGCCAGCTGGAGCGGACGGAGCTCTGGGGCCAACGTCCTGACTTTC. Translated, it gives CASWSGRSSGANVLTF.

CDR3 amino acids: CASSGGGLAETQYF. CDR3 DNA sequence: TGTGCCAGCAGCGGGGGGGGACTAGCAGAGACCCAGTACTTC. The V gene is TRBV11-3, the J gene TRBJ2-5, with TRBD2 matching over 9 bases. V was pared by 5 bases and J by 4 bases, with 5 bases of the junction left unmatched. This CDR3 is 14 amino acids long. The germline gives CDR1 SGHNT, CDR2 YENEEA.

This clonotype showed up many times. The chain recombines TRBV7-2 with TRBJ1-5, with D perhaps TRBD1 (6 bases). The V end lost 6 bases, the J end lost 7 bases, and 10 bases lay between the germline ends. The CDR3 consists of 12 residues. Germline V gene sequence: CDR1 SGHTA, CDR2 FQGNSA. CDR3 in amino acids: CASSFGGQPQHF. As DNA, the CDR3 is TGTGCCAGCAGTTTCGGGGGCCAGCCCCAGCATTTT. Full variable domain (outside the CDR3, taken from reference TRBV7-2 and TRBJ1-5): GAGVSQSPSNKVTEKGKDVELRCDPISGHTALYWYRQSLGQGLEFLIYFQGNSAPDKSGLPSDRFSAERTGGSVSTLTIQRTQQEDSAVYLCASSFGGQPQHFGDGTRLSIL.

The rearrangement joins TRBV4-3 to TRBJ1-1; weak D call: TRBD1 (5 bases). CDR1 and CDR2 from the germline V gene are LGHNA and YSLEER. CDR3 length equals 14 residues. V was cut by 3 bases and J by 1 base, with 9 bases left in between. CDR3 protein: CASSQDTSNTEAFF. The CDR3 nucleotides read TGCGCCAGCAGCCAGGACACCTCGAACACTGAAGCTTTCTTT.

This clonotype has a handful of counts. The CDR3 DNA follows: TGCGCCAGCAGCCCACAGGCTGGGGGGAACATTCAGTACTTC. It specifies CASSPQAGGNIQYF. V usage is TRBV5-1 and J usage is TRBJ2-4; maybe TRBD2 (6 bases). The CDR3 runs to 14 residues. CDR1 is SGHRS, CDR2 YFSETQ, per germline. Trimming took off 4 bases at V and 7 bases at J, with 15 bases between the two ends.

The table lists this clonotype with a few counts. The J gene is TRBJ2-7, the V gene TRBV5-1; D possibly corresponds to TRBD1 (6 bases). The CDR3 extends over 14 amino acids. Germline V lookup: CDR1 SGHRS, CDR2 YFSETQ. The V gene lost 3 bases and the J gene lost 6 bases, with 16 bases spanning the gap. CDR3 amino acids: CASSSLTGRGEQYF. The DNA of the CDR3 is TGCGCCAGCAGCTCTCTGACAGGTAGAGGCGAGCAGTACTTC.

CDR3 sequence reads: CAISESLGQGVSEQYF. The DNA of the CDR3 is TGTGCCATCAGTGAGTCCTTGGGGCAGGGGGTTTCCGAGCAGTACTTC. This chain connects TRBV10-3 to TRBJ2-7, with TRBD1 identical over 7 bases. Germline CDR1 reads ENHRY; CDR2 reads SYGVKD. V dropped 0 bases and J dropped 6; count of bases not matched to a gene: 11. There are 16 residues in the CDR3.

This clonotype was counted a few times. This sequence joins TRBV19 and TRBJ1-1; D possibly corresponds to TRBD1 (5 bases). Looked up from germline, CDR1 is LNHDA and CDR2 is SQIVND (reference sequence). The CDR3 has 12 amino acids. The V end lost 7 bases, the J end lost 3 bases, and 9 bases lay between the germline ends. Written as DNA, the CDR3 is TGTGCCAGTAAGGACACGGACACTGAAGCTTTCTTT. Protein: CASKDTDTEAFF.